Listed here are 9 T cell receptor beta chains from one sample, sequenced in a study of blood T cells in healthy people across ages. Primed by a sample-barcoded 5' primer and a J-beta primer mix, a second PCR proceeded for 7 to 11 cycles. From the 5' RACE reads, TCRdb called clonotypes with MiXCR, one entry per CDR3 protein. In the table there are some 1.4 million distinct CDR3 sequences, approximately 40% of which are singletons. Source material: blood. The receptors here all came from a woman between 18 and 29 years old in good health.

J is TRBJ2-3 and V is TRBV5-1; D is perhaps TRBD1 or TRBD2 (7 bases each). Trimming took 3 bases from V and 1 from J, leaving 15 bases between them. The V gene's germline CDR1 is SGHRS and CDR2 YFSETQ. There are 16 residues in the CDR3. DNA for the CDR3: TGCGCCAGCAGCTGGGAGGGGGCTAGCGGCACAGATACGCAGTATTTT. Translating gives CASSWEGASGTDTQYF.

The chain carries TRBV3-1 and TRBJ2-4; D gene ambiguous. The CDR3 extends over 15 amino acids. Trimming left V 0 bases short and J 6 bases short, with 12 bases between. Germline CDR1 and CDR2: LGHDT and YNNKEL (reference sequence). The CDR3 sequence is CASSQDPANGNIQYF. Here the CDR3 DNA reads TGTGCCAGCAGCCAAGATCCGGCTAATGGAAACATTCAGTACTTC.

Written as DNA, the CDR3 is TGTGCCAGCAGCTTGGAATCTACCCGACTGAACACTGAAGCTTTCTTT. It codes for CASSLESTRLNTEAFF. The chain carries TRBV5-5 and TRBJ1-1; D is ambiguous. This CDR3 is 16 amino acids long. Trimming removed 0 bases at V and 0 bases at J, with 12 bases between. Germline V CDR1 and CDR2: SGHKS, YYEKEE (reference sequence).

V usage is TRBV28 and J usage is TRBJ2-1; D is ambiguous. The CDR3 runs to 14 residues. Germline values: CDR1 MDHEN, CDR2 SYDVKM. Trimming cost V 7 bases and J 7 bases, with 17 bases left between them. In DNA form, the CDR3 reads TGTGCCAGCAACCCGGGCTACACCTTTAATGAGCAGTTCTTC. Encoded protein: CASNPGYTFNEQFF.

V gene TRBV6-1 combines with J gene TRBJ1-2, with TRBD1 matching 9 bases. Trimming took 1 base from V and 10 from J; bases not matched to a gene: 4. In germline, CDR1 is MNHNS, CDR2 SASEGT. The CDR3 spans 13 residues. The CDR3 sequence is CASSEGTGADYTF. The DNA of the CDR3 is TGTGCCAGCAGTGAAGGGACAGGGGCGGACTACACCTTC.

This clonotype has more than one count but fewer than ten. The chain recombines TRBV20-1 with TRBJ2-5; D not certain. Germline V gene sequence: CDR1 DFQATT, CDR2 SNEGSKA (reference sequence). The V end lost 2 bases, the J end lost 5 bases, and 12 bases lay between the germline ends. This CDR3 comprises 13 residues. This chain's CDR3 is CSARSGNGETQYF. The DNA for the CDR3 is TGCAGTGCTAGATCCGGCAACGGGGAGACCCAGTACTTC.

This clonotype has a handful of counts. The chain couples TRBV15 to TRBJ2-1; D remains unclear. The CDR3 runs 20 residues. The V end lost 0 bases, the J end lost 3 bases, and 24 bases lay between the germline ends. Germline values: CDR1 LNHNV, CDR2 YYDKDF (reference sequence). The CDR3 region is CATSRDLTEHTIGFYNEQFF. CDR3 sequence (DNA): TGTGCCACCAGCAGAGATCTGACGGAACACACCATTGGGTTCTACAATGAGCAGTTCTTC.

This chain uses TRBV7-9 with TRBJ1-2; D ambiguous. Germline V gene sequence: CDR1 SEHNR, CDR2 FQNEAQ (reference sequence). Deletions cut 1 base from V and 4 bases from J, with 13 bases between. The CDR3 sequence is 15 residues long. The chain's CDR3 is CASSLVNILSYGYTF. CDR3 in DNA: TGTGCCAGCAGCTTAGTTAACATTTTAAGCTATGGCTACACCTTC. Looking up the rest from reference TRBV7-9 and TRBJ1-2 gives the full variable domain: DTGVSQNPRHKITKRGQNVTFRCDPISEHNRLYWYRQTLGQGPEFLTYFQNEAQLEKSRLLSDRFSAERPKGSFSTLEIQRTEQGDSAMYLCASSLVNILSYGYTFGSGTRLTVV.

This clonotype occurred a few times. The CDR3 here is CASSEVGAETQYF. In DNA form, the CDR3 reads TGTGCCAGCAGTGAAGTGGGGGCAGAGACCCAGTACTTC. This chain uses TRBV2 with TRBJ2-5; D may be TRBD1 (6 bases). The CDR3 consists of 13 residues. Trimming removed 1 base from V and 4 bases from J, with 7 bases in between. Germline V gene sequence: CDR1 SNHLY, CDR2 FYNNEI. The full variable domain, completed using reference TRBV2 and TRBJ2-5, is EPEVTQTPSHQVTQMGQEVILRCVPISNHLYFYWYRQILGQKVEFLVSFYNNEISEKSEIFDDQFSVERPDGSNFTLKIRSTKLEDSAMYFCASSEVGAETQYFGPGTRLLVL.